Sequencing of this T cell receptor (beta chain) was carried out in a study of response to subunit inactivated influenza vaccine. Findings and caveats of the study: Authors suggested each seasonal flu vaccination may recruit only limited numbers of new T cells.

This clonotype was recorded at least ten times. Antigen unknown. The J segment lost 6 bases and the V segment lost 0 bases, leaving 6 bases of the junction unmatched. In germline, CDR1 is ENHRY, CDR2 SYGVKD. CDR3 size: 16 residues. Via MiXCR, TCRdb re-called the RT-PCR reads, giving one row per CDR3 protein. The sample records 530,000 or so distinct CDR3 sequences, 12% being singletons. This rearrangement joins TRBV10-3 to TRBJ2-1, with 9 positions matching TRBD2. The sample consisted of PBMCs from blood, taken on the day of vaccination. The source is a man in his fifties who received an inactivated influenza vaccine. This chain's CDR3 is CAISESEGTSSNEQFF. The CDR3, as DNA: TGTGCCATCAGTGAGTCGGAGGGGACTAGCTCCAATGAGCAGTTCTTC.